The TCR beta chain under discussion was sequenced for a study of shared clonotypes between healthy human individuals. Each cell subset's genomic DNA was divided evenly among several immunoSEQ plates. Only in-frame clones appear in the TCRdb table, and some are missing; sequencing was by immunoSEQ multiplex PCR. Of around 1.9 million clones in the sample, 80% to 95% were seen once. Per the germline V gene, CDR1 is KGHSH and CDR2 is LQKENI. The CDR3 runs to 14 residues. V lost 3 bases and J 2 bases, leaving 8 bases between the germline ends. Naive CD8 cells comprised CD45RO-negative, CCR7-positively selected cells, excluding terminally differentiated effector memory CD45RA+ cells.

The receptor's source is a young man in good health. Some clones in this sample may be carry-over from other donors' samples. The genes are TRBV18 and TRBJ2-1; D uncertain. The material sequenced was naive CD8+ T cells from PBMCs. CDR3 coding DNA: TGTGCCAGCTCACCGTTGGATACCTACAATGAGCAGTTCTTC. It yields the protein CASSPLDTYNEQFF.